This T cell receptor (beta chain) was captured by sequencing in a study of blood T cell repertoires in COVID-19. Study information: Sample material is recorded as cDNA or gDNA derived from T cells, B-cell-depleted T cells, or PBMCs.

Germline values: CDR1 SGHNT, CDR2 YYREEE (reference sequence). Trimming left V 3 bases short and J 4 bases short, with 10 bases between. The CDR3 runs 13 residues. Authors' methods: The assay estimated nucleated cells by amplifying reference gene primers. Produced via immunoSEQ multiplex PCR; TCRdb's table is partial and in-frame only. V, J and clone size were drawn from that table, and D and trimming were deduced from the DNA. The repertoire holds roughly 250,000 clones, with about 87% as singletons. This sequence originates from a woman between 50 and 59 years old who had recovered from COVID-19. This chain connects TRBV5-4 to TRBJ1-2; no definite D call. Sequencing input: PBMCs or T cells enriched from blood (not recorded which). CDR3 in amino acids: CASSWGEIYGYTF. The DNA for the CDR3 is TGTGCCAGCAGCTGGGGAGAAATCTATGGCTACACCTTC.